This TCR beta chain was recorded in a study of blood T cell repertoires in COVID-19. Study overall: Acute and convalescent COVID-19 samples came from the United States, Italy and Spain. T cells, B-cell-depleted T cells, or PBMCs provided the cDNA or gDNA that served as material.

The CDR3 has 16 residues. CDR1 and CDR2 (germline): LGHDT, YNNKEL (reference sequence). The V gene end was trimmed by 4 bases and the J gene end by 3 bases; junction bases not matched to a gene: 7. In the authors' workflow: Reference gene primer amplification yielded estimated nucleated cell counts. Data came from immunoSEQ multiplex PCR; TCRdb stores just in-frame clones and leaves some out. The V and J calls and clone size are taken from that table; D and trimming were inferred from the DNA. The repertoire consists of 170,000 or so clones, with around nine tenths occurring once and the leading ten covering approximately 2.5%.

This rearrangement joins TRBV3-1 (or the pseudogene TRBV3-2) to TRBJ2-3; 10 nucleotides agree with TRBD2. This sequence originates from a middle-aged man with active or convalescent COVID-19. The material sequenced was peripheral blood. The CDR3 spells CASSRLAGGLTDTQYF. In nucleotides, the CDR3 is TGTGCCAGCAGCCGGTTAGCGGGGGGTCTGACAGATACGCAGTATTTT.